Each of the 20 T cell receptor beta chains below was sequenced from the same sample in a study of blood T cell repertoires in COVID-19. Libraries were prepared by immunoSEQ multiplex PCR; TCRdb keeps only in-frame clonotypes and omits some of them. The sample has around 270,000 clones; 84% are singletons. The sequenced sample consisted of peripheral blood. These TCRs come from a woman aged 40-49 years who had recovered from COVID-19.

This clone was seen a handful of times. V and J are TRBV5-1 and TRBJ1-1; the D gene is possibly TRBD1 (5 bases). CDR1 is SGHRS, CDR2 YFSETQ, per germline. The CDR3 length is 15 residues. The V gene lost 1 base and the J gene lost 3 bases, with 13 bases spanning the gap. DNA for the CDR3: TGCGCCAGCAGCTTGATATCAGGGTTGCACACTGAAGCTTTCTTT. It codes for CASSLISGLHTEAFF.

The chain is built from TRBV15 and TRBJ2-1; 7 bases agree with TRBD2. The germline CDR1 and CDR2 sequences are LNHNV and YYDKDF (reference sequence). V gave up 1 base and J gave up 0 bases; unmatched junction bases: 6. CDR3 length: 17 residues. For the CDR3, the DNA is TGTGCCACCAGCAGAGGCCCCTCTAGCGGCTCCTACAATGAGCAGTTCTTC. Encoded protein: CATSRGPSSGSYNEQFF.

This chain joins TRBV3-1 (or the pseudogene TRBV3-2) and TRBJ1-1; no reliable D call. Trimming shortened V by 4 bases and J by 7 bases, and 13 bases separated the two germline ends. In germline, CDR1 is LGHDT, CDR2 YNNKEL (reference sequence). The CDR3 consists of 13 residues. CDR3 DNA sequence: TGTGCCAGCAGCCTGAGCTCGGCGGGTGAAGCTTTCTTT. It yields the protein CASSLSSAGEAFF.

The chain uses TRBV29-1 and TRBJ2-1; TRBD2 might be the D (7 bases). This CDR3 comprises 12 residues. Trimming cost V 5 bases and J 7 bases, with 12 bases left between them. Germline lookup yields CDR1 SQVTM and CDR2 ANQGSEA. The CDR3 here is CSVNGRGNEQFF. The CDR3 bases are TGCAGCGTTAATGGGAGGGGGAATGAGCAGTTCTTC.

This chain connects TRBV11-3 to TRBJ2-7, with D possibly TRBD1 on 6 matching bases. CDR1 and CDR2 from the germline V gene are SGHNT and YENEEA. V was trimmed by 4 bases and J by 4 bases, leaving 11 bases between them. CDR3 length: 13 residues. DNA of the CDR3: TGTGCCAGCAGCTACCAACAGGGATACGAGCAGTACTTC. Protein: CASSYQQGYEQYF.

V usage is TRBV5-1 and J usage is TRBJ1-2, with D perhaps TRBD1 (5 bases). There are 13 residues in the CDR3. V lost 4 bases and J 4 bases, leaving 11 bases between the germline ends. Germline values: CDR1 SGHRS, CDR2 YFSETQ. CDR3 coding DNA: TGCGCCAGCAGCCAGGACACTGGCTATGGCTACACCTTC. Protein sequence: CASSQDTGYGYTF.

The chain carries TRBV2 and TRBJ2-7, with D possibly being TRBD2 (5 bases). This CDR3 is built from 14 residues. CDR1 and CDR2 from the germline V gene are SNHLY and FYNNEI. V dropped 7 bases and J dropped 8 bases, with 21 bases sitting between them. CDR3 in amino acids: CASKTETAGRQQYF. The CDR3 DNA is TGTGCCAGCAAAACGGAGACTGCGGGCCGGCAGCAGTACTTC.

CDR3 nucleotides: TGTGCCAGCAGCGGGATGGGGGGGATCACAGATACGCAGTATTTT. Translating gives CASSGMGGITDTQYF. J is TRBJ2-3 and V is TRBV11-2, with 7 bases lining up with TRBD2. The CDR3 consists of 15 residues. Germline values: CDR1 SGHAT, CDR2 FQNNGV. Trimming removed 5 bases from V and 2 bases from J; junction bases left unmatched: 7.

This chain connects TRBV7-8 to TRBJ2-7, with D possibly being TRBD1 (6 bases). Germline loops: CDR1 SGHVS, CDR2 FQNEAQ. With 4 bases removed from V and 2 bases from J, the gap between germline ends came to 12 bases. The CDR3 is made up of 14 amino acids. The CDR3 loop reads CASSSWTDPYEQYF. The CDR3 DNA reads TGTGCCAGCAGCTCCTGGACAGACCCCTACGAGCAGTACTTC.

This sequence joins TRBV24-1 and TRBJ2-1; D is possibly TRBD2 (7 bases). This CDR3 region has 17 residues. From germline, CDR1 is KGHDR and CDR2 SFDVKD. V was clipped by 3 bases and J by 3 bases, with 17 bases between them. This CDR3 reads CATSDRGRGGNYNEQFF. The DNA for the CDR3 is TGTGCCACCAGTGATCGGGGTAGGGGGGGAAACTACAATGAGCAGTTCTTC.

The CDR3 spells CASRSGDTEAFF. The CDR3 DNA reads as TGCGCCAGCAGATCGGGAGACACTGAAGCTTTCTTT. The gene calls are TRBV5-1 and TRBJ1-1; D gene unclear. The germline gives CDR1 SGHRS, CDR2 YFSETQ. This CDR3 contains 12 residues. The V gene lost 5 bases and the J gene lost 3 bases, with 8 bases spanning the gap.

The chain combines TRBV28 with TRBJ2-7, with TRBD1 identical over 7 bases. The CDR3 is 15 residues long. The germline CDR1 and CDR2 sequences are MDHEN and SYDVKM. Trimming at V came to 5 bases and at J to 2 bases, leaving 9 bases not matched to a gene. The CDR3 nucleotides are TGTGCCAGCAGTCCGCCAGGGACAGCAACCTACGAGCAGTACTTC. It encodes CASSPPGTATYEQYF.

The chain combines TRBV4-1 with TRBJ1-2; TRBD1 matches at 7 bases. This CDR3 has 16 amino acids. Germline V gene lookup returns CDR1 MGHRA and CDR2 YSYEKL. The ends lost 0 bases at V and 4 bases at J; junction bases unmatched: 8. CDR3 protein: CASSQEIGRGAYGYTF. The CDR3 nucleotides read TGCGCCAGCAGCCAAGAGATCGGCAGGGGGGCCTATGGCTACACCTTC.

This clone was counted between two and nine times. The chain combines TRBV4-1 with TRBJ2-5; 8 positions match TRBD1. The CDR3 is 14 amino acids. Germline V gives CDR1 MGHRA, CDR2 YSYEKL. Unmatched junction bases numbered 2, after V lost 1 base and J lost 4 bases. CDR3 loop: CASSQGQGPETQYF. The CDR3 coding sequence is TGCGCCAGCAGCCAAGGACAGGGGCCAGAGACCCAGTACTTC.

The CDR3 DNA is TGTGCCACCAGCATTACCGGGACAATGGTGGACTCAGCTAATGAAAAACTGTTTTTT. It translates to CATSITGTMVDSANEKLFF. This sequence joins TRBV15 and TRBJ1-4; possible D gene TRBD1, 6 bases. Per the germline V gene, CDR1 is LNHNV and CDR2 is YYDKDF (reference sequence). Trimming removed 4 bases at V and 3 bases at J, with 24 bases between. The CDR3 length is 19 residues.

This sequence joins TRBV7-9 and TRBJ1-1; TRBD1 agrees at 8 bases. The CDR3 extends over 14 amino acids. The V gene end was trimmed by 5 bases and the J gene end by 6 bases; junction bases not matched to a gene: 8. Germline assignment: CDR1 SEHNR and CDR2 FQNEAQ (reference sequence). CDR3 DNA: TGTGCCAGCAGCCTGACAGGGGTTGTGCCTGAAGCTTTCTTT. This gives the protein CASSLTGVVPEAFF.

This sequence joins TRBV6-5 and TRBJ1-2, with 7 bases identical to TRBD1. The CDR3 runs 14 residues. The J segment lost 4 bases and the V segment lost 6 bases, leaving 8 bases of the junction unmatched. Germline lookup yields CDR1 MNHEY and CDR2 SVGAGI. CDR3 in DNA: TGTGCCAGCAGATCAGGACAGGCCTTCTATGGCTACACCTTC. This codes for CASRSGQAFYGYTF.

The chain joins TRBV12-3 or TRBV12-4 to TRBJ2-1; D might be TRBD2 (5 bases). The CDR3 is 13 residues long. Between the trimmed V and J ends, which lost 3 bases and 5 bases, there was a span of 8 bases. CDR3 loop: CASSLRENNEQFF. For the CDR3, the DNA is TGTGCCAGCAGTTTGAGGGAAAACAATGAGCAGTTCTTC.

The chain links TRBV2 to TRBJ1-5; TRBD1 matches 7 bases. CDR1 is SNHLY and CDR2 is FYNNEI in the germline V gene. The CDR3 sequence is 15 residues long. V shed 0 bases and J 5 bases; nucleotides not matched to a gene: 4. CDR3 sequence: CASSEAEQGYQPQHF. CDR3 DNA sequence: TGTGCCAGCAGTGAAGCGGAACAGGGGTATCAGCCCCAGCATTTT.

This chain's CDR3 is CATSRGQYNEQFF. CDR3 coding DNA: TGTGCCACCAGCAGAGGGCAGTACAATGAGCAGTTCTTC. This sequence joins TRBV15 and TRBJ2-1; D call uncertain. The CDR3 covers 13 residues. Germline-derived CDR1 and CDR2 are LNHNV and YYDKDF (reference sequence). V lost 1 base to trimming and J lost 4 bases, with 5 bases between them.